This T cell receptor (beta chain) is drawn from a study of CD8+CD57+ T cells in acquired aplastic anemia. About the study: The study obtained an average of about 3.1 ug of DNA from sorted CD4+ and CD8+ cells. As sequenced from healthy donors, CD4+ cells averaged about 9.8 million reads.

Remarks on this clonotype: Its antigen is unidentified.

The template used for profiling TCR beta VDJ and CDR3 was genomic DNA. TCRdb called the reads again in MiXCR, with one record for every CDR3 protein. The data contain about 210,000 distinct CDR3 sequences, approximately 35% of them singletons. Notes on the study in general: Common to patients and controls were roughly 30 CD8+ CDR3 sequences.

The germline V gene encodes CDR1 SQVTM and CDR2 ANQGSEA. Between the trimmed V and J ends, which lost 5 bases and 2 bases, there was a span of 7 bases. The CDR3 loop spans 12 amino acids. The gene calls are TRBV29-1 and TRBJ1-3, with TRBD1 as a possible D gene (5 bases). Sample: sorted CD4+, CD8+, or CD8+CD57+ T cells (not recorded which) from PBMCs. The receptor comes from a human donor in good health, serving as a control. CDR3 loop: CSVMGAGNTIYF. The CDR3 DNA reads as TGCAGCGTTATGGGGGCTGGAAACACCATATATTTT.